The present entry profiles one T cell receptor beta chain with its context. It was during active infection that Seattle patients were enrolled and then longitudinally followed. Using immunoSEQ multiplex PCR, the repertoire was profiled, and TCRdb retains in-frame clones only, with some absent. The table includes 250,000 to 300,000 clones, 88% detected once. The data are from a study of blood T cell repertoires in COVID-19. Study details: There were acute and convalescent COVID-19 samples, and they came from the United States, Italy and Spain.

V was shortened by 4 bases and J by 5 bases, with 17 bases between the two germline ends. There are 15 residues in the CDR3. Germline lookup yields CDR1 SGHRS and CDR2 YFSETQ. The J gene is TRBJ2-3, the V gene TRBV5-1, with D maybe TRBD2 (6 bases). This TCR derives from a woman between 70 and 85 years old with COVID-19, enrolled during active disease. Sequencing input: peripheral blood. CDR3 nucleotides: TGCGCCAGCAGCACTCGGGAGATTAGGGGAGATACGCAGTATTTT. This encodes CASSTREIRGDTQYF.